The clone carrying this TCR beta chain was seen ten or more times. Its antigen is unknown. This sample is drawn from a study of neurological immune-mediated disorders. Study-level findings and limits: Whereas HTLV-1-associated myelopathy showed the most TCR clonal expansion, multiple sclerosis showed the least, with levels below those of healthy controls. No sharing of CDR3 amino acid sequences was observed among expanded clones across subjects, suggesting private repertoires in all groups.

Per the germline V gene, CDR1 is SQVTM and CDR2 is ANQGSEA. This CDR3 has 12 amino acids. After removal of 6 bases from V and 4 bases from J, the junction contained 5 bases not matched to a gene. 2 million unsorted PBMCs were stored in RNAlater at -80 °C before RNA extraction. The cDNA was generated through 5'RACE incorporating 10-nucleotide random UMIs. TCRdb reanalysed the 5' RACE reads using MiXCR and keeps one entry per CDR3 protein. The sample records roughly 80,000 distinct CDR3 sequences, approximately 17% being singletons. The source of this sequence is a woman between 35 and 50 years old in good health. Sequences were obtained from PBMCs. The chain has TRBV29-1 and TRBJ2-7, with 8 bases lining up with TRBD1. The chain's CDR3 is CSVRGQGYEQYF. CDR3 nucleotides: TGCAGCGTCCGTGGACAGGGATACGAGCAGTACTTC.